This T cell receptor beta chain is from a study of shared clonotypes between healthy human individuals. The study's findings and limits: Sampling covered nothing but blood. Tissue TCR repertoires likely differ from those found in blood.

Sequencing was performed with immunoSEQ multiplex PCR; in TCRdb, only in-frame clones are kept and a portion is missing. The table lists roughly 1,000,000 clones, 78% of them singletons, with around 0.47% in the top ten. A CD45RA-negative memory subset and a CD45RA+ naive subset were separated from the CD4+ cells. This clone appeared once. No antigen is known for it. This clonotype was obtained from a man between 18 and 29 years old in good health. Some clones in this sample may be carry-over from other donors' samples. Sequenced: memory CD4+ T cells from PBMCs. Noted subset: CD45RA-negative fraction.

CDR3 loop: CASSLTGGGEKLFF. CDR3 nucleotide sequence: TGTGCCAGCAGCTTGACAGGGGGCGGGGAAAAACTGTTTTTT. This chain uses TRBV11-2 with TRBJ1-4, with 10 bases that match TRBD1. Germline V CDR1 and CDR2: SGHAT, FQNNGV. V lost 3 bases, J lost 8 bases, and 3 bases stayed unmatched. The length of the CDR3 is 14 residues.